These T cell receptor beta chains were read from a single sample in a study of cytomegalovirus exposure and HLA in healthy donors. Data came from immunoSEQ multiplex PCR; TCRdb stores just in-frame clones and leaves some out. Among about 180,000 clones listed, 82% were seen once. What was sequenced was PBMCs. The receptors stem from a man aged 35 to 55 in good health and CMV-seronegative. Both conserved end residues are trimmed from each CDR3.

15	TRBV29-1	TRBJ2-2	SVKSPLAGGLTGELF
13	TRBV28	TRBJ2-7	ASSSLRDAPYEQY
12	TRBV6-5	TRBJ2-1	ASSSRARGNEQF
14	TRBV4-3	TRBJ2-7	ASSQELAGGGYEQY
17	TRBV4-1	TRBJ1-1	ASSQGIVRTGGPDTEAF
12	TRBV6-5	TRBJ2-7	ASSLGQGAFEQY
12	TRBV7-9	TRBJ2-7	ASSLTTGSYEQY
14	TRBV7-2	TRBJ2-4	ASSYSGQAIKNIQY
13	TRBV15	TRBJ1-2	ATSRADRGYYGYT
8	TRBV28	TRBJ1-3	ASSSDTIY
12	TRBV18	TRBJ2-3	ASSLASGTDTQY
13	TRBV19	TRBJ2-7	ASSILPGGTYEQY
13	TRBV5-6	TRBJ2-1	ASSSLAGGNNEQF
13	TRBV7-2	TRBJ2-1	ASSLGGAGHNEQF
13	TRBV5-1	TRBJ2-3	ASTKTSGSLNTQY
14	TRBV28	TRBJ2-3	ASSLASASSTDTQY